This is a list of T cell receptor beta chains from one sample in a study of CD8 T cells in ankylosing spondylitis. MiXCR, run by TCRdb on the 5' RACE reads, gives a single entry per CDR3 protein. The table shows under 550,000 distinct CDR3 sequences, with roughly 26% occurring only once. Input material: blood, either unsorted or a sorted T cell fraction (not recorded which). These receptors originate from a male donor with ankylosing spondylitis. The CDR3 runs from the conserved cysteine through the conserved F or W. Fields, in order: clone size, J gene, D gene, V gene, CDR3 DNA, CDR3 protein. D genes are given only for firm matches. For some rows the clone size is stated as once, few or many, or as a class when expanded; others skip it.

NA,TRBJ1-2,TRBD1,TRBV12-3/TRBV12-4,TGTGCCAGCAGTACACAGGGGCGCTATGGCTACACCTTC,CASSTQGRYGYTF
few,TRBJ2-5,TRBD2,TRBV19,TGTGCCAGTAGTGCTAGCGGGAGTGGGACCCAGTACTTC,CASSASGSGTQYF
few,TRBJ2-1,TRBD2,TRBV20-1,TGCAGTGCTAGGGGGGGACTAGCGGATGATGAGCAGTTCTTC,CSARGGLADDEQFF
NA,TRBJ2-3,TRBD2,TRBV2,TGTGCCAGCAGTGAAGTGGAGCGGGAGGGCCGGGGCACAGATACGCAGTATTTT,CASSEVEREGRGTDTQYF
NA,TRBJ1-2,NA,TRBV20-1,TGCAGTGCTAGAGCGGGGGAGGATGGCTACACCTTC,CSARAGEDGYTF
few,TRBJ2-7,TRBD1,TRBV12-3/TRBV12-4,TGTGCCAGCAGTTACCGGGACAGGAGCTCCTACGAGCAGTACTTC,CASSYRDRSSYEQYF
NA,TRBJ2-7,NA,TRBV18,TGTGCCAGCTCAGCGAACTACGAGCAGTACTTC,CASSANYEQYF
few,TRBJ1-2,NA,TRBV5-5,TGTGCCAGCAGCTTATACGGTAACTATGGCTACACCTTC,CASSLYGNYGYTF
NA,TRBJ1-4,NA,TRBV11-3,TGTGCCAGCGCCCTAAGGGGAGAAAAACTGTTTTTT,CASALRGEKLFF
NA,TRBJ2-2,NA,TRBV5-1,TGCGCCAGCAGCTCCACCCGTAACACCGGGGAGCTGTTTTTT,CASSSTRNTGELFF
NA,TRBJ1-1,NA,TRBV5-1,TGCGCCAGCAGCTTGGAGGGGCCGGAGGGCACTGAAGCTTTCTTT,CASSLEGPEGTEAFF
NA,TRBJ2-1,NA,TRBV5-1,TGCGCCAGCAGCTTGGTTTCGGGAGTTAATGAGCAGTTCTTC,CASSLVSGVNEQFF
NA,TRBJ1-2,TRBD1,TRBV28,TGTGCCAGCGGAGGGGGCGCAAACTATGGCTACACCTTC,CASGGGANYGYTF
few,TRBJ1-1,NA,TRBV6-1,TGTGCCAGTAAGAGGGGCATGAACACTGAAGCTTTCTTT,CASKRGMNTEAFF
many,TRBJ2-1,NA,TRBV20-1,TGCAGTGCTAGAGATCAGACTATTGAGCAGTTCTTC,CSARDQTIEQFF
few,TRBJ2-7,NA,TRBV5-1,TGCGCCAGCAGTTCAACTACGACCGCTAGCTCCTACGAGCAGTACTTC,CASSSTTTASSYEQYF
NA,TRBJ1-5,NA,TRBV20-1,TGCAGTGCTCATGACAGGCAAGAGCAGCCCCAGCATTTT,CSAHDRQEQPQHF
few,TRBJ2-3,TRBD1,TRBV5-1,TGCGCCACTCCCTCCGGGACAGGGGATTCTAGCACAGATACGCAGTATTTT,CATPSGTGDSSTDTQYF
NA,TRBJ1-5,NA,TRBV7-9,TGTGCCAGCAGCTTCGGACAGACTCCCCGGCCCCAGCATTTT,CASSFGQTPRPQHF
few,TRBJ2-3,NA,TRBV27,TGTGCCAGCAGTTTTAGGGGGAGGTTGTGGACAGATACGCAGTATTTT,CASSFRGRLWTDTQYF
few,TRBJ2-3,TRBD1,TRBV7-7,TGTGCCAGCAGCGACGGACAGGGGGGGACAGATACGCAGTATTTT,CASSDGQGGTDTQYF
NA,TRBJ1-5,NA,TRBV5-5,TGTGCCAGCAGCTTGTTGAGGGGGGGCCAGCCCCAGCATTTT,CASSLLRGGQPQHF
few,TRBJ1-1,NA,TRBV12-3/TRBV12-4,TGTGCCAGCACCTTTAATTCACACGGAAACACTGAAGCTTTCTTT,CASTFNSHGNTEAFF